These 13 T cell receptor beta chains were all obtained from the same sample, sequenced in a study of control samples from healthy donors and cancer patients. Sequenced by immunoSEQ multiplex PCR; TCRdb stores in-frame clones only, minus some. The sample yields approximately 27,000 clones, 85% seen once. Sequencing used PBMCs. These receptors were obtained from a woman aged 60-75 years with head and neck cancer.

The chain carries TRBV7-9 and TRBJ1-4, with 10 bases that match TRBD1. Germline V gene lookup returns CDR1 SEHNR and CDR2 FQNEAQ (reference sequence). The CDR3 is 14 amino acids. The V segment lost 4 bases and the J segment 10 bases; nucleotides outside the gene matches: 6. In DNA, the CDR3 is TGTGCCAGCAGCTCGGGACAGGGGATGGGAAAACTGTTTTTT. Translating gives CASSSGQGMGKLFF.

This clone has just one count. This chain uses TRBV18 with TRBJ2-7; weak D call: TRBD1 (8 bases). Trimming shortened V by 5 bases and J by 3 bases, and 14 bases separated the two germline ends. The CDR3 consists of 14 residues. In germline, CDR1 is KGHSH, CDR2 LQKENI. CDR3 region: CASSYRGGYYEQYF. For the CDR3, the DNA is TGTGCCAGCTCATACAGGGGGGGATACTACGAGCAGTACTTC.

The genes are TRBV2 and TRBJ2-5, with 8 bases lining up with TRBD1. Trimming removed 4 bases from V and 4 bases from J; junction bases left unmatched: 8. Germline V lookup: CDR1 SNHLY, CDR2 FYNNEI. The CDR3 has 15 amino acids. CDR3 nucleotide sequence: TGTGCCAGCAGTGTGACCTCGGGGACAGGAGAGACCCAGTACTTC. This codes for CASSVTSGTGETQYF.

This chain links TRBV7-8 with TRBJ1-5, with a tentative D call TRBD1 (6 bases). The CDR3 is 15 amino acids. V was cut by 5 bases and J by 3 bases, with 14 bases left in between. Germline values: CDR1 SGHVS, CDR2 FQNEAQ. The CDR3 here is CASSPQRGINQPQHF. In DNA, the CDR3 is TGTGCCAGCAGCCCTCAGAGGGGGATCAATCAGCCCCAGCATTTT.

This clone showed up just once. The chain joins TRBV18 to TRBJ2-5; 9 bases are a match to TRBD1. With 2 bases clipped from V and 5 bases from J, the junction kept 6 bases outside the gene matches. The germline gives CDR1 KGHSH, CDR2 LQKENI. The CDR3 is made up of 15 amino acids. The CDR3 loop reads CASSPIGQGMETQYF. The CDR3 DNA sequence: TGTGCCAGCTCACCAATAGGACAGGGGATGGAGACCCAGTACTTC.

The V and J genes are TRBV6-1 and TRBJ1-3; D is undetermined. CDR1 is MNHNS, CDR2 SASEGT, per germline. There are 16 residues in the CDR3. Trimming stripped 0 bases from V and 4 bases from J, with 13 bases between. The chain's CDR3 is CASSEARGPGGNTIYF. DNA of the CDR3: TGTGCCAGCAGTGAAGCGCGGGGTCCTGGAGGAAACACCATATATTTT.

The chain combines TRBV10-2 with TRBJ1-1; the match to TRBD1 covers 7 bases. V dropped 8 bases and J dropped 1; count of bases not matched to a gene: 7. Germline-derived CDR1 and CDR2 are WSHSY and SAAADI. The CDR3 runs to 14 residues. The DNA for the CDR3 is TGCGCCAGCCGACAGGGACCCTCGAACACTGAAGCTTTCTTT. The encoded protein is CASRQGPSNTEAFF.

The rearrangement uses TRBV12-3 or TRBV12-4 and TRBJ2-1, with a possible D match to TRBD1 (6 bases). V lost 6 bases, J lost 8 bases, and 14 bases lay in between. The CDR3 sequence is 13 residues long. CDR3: CASSRDKGDEQFF. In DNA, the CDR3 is TGTGCCAGCAGCCGGGACAAAGGCGATGAGCAGTTCTTC.

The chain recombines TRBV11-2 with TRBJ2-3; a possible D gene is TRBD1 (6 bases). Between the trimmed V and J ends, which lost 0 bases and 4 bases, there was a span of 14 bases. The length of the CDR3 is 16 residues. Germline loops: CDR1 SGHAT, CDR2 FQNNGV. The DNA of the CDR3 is TGTGCCAGCAGCTTAGACGATTCTTACAGGGCAGATACGCAGTATTTT. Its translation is CASSLDDSYRADTQYF. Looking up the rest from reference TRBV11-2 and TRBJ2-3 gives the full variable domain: EAGVAQSPRYKIIEKRQSVAFWCNPISGHATLYWYQQILGQGPKLLIQFQNNGVVDDSQLPKDRFSAERLKGVDSTLKIQPAKLEDSAVYLCASSLDDSYRADTQYFGPGTRLTVL.

The CDR3 loop reads CASSSARLAGGRVSETQYF. The CDR3 DNA follows: TGTGCCAGCAGCTCCGCCCGACTAGCGGGAGGGCGGGTTTCCGAGACCCAGTACTTC. The chain combines TRBV13 with TRBJ2-5; 14 nucleotides match TRBD2. This CDR3 comprises 19 residues. The V gene end was trimmed by 4 bases and the J gene end by 5 bases; junction bases not matched to a gene: 15. The germline CDR1 and CDR2 sequences are PRHDT and FYEKMQ (reference sequence).

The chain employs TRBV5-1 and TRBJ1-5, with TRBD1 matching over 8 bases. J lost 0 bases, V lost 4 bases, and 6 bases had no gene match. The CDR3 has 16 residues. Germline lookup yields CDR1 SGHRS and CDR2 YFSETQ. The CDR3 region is CASSEGTGNSNQPQHF. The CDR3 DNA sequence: TGCGCCAGCAGCGAAGGGACAGGTAATAGCAATCAGCCCCAGCATTTT.

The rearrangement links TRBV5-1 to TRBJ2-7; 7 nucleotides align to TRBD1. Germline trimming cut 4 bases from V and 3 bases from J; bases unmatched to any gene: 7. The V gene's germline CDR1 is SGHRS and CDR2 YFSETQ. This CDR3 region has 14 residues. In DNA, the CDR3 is TGCGCCAGCAGCCTGGGACAGAGCAACTACGAGCAGTACTTC. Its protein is CASSLGQSNYEQYF.

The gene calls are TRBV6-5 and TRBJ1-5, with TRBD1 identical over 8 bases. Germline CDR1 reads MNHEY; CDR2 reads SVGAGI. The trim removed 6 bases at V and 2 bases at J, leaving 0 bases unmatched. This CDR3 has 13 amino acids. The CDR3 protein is CASRGQGNQPQHF. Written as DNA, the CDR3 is TGTGCCAGCAGGGGACAGGGCAATCAGCCCCAGCATTTT.